The rows below give T cell receptor beta chains drawn from one sample of a study of T-cell reconstitution after alpha-beta-depleted transplantation in children. From the PCR reads, TCRdb called clonotypes with MiXCR, one entry per CDR3 protein. The table records fewer than 400,000 distinct CDR3 sequences, approximately 23% of them present only once. The material sequenced was PBMCs, mostly from graft donor cells, taken 180 days after TCRalphabeta/CD19-depleted stem cell transplant. The receptors shown here come from a male patient under 18 who had a stem cell transplant for acute lymphoblastic leukemia, so the T cells may come from the graft donor. CDR3s include the opening cysteine and the closing phenylalanine or tryptophan. Each record gives: V gene, D gene, clone size, J gene, CDR3 protein, CDR3 DNA. The D gene is left open where the match is weak. Expanded clones are given a class, and other clones once, few, many or no size at all.

TRBV5-1	TRBD1	-	TRBJ1-2	CASSAYRGLSYGYTF	TGCGCCAGCAGCGCGTACAGGGGGCTGAGCTATGGCTACACCTTC
TRBV5-1	TRBD2	many	TRBJ2-1	CASSPLAGVGEQFF	TGCGCCAGCAGCCCTCTAGCGGGAGTGGGTGAGCAGTTCTTC
TRBV7-9	TRBD2	-	TRBJ2-2	CASTLREGMPDTGELFF	TGTGCCAGCACCCTAAGGGAGGGGATGCCAGACACCGGGGAGCTGTTTTTT
TRBV20-1	TRBD2	-	TRBJ2-1	CSAYLLAGERTYNEQFF	TGCAGTGCCTACCTACTAGCGGGCGAGCGGACCTACAATGAGCAGTTCTTC
TRBV3-1	-	few	TRBJ2-7	CASSQDGIRWQYF	TGTGCCAGCAGCCAAGATGGGATCCGGTGGCAGTACTTC
TRBV24-1	-	-	TRBJ2-2	CATSDFRGDTGELFF	TGTGCCACCAGTGATTTTCGGGGTGACACCGGGGAGCTGTTTTTT
TRBV20-1	TRBD2	few	TRBJ2-1	CSARRLAARNEQFF	TGCAGTGCCCGCCGACTAGCGGCTCGTAATGAGCAGTTCTTC
TRBV19	-	few	TRBJ1-5	CASTDGQNSQPQHF	TGTGCCAGTACCGACGGACAGAATAGTCAGCCCCAGCATTTT
TRBV5-1	TRBD2	few	TRBJ2-7	CASSLSEGGPNEQYF	TGCGCCAGCAGCTTGTCGGAGGGAGGGCCCAACGAGCAGTACTTC
TRBV29-1	-	many	TRBJ2-7	CSVTGAVKQYF	TGCAGCGTAACCGGGGCCGTGAAACAGTACTTC
TRBV5-6	TRBD2	many	TRBJ2-1	CASSMTRLAGAPYNEQFF	TGTGCCAGCAGCATGACCCGACTAGCGGGAGCCCCCTACAATGAGCAGTTCTTC
TRBV7-3	-	-	TRBJ2-1	CASSSNEGVSYNEQFF	TGTGCCAGCAGCTCCAACGAGGGAGTCTCCTACAATGAGCAGTTCTTC
TRBV9	-	-	TRBJ2-7	CASSVGVLGSYEQYF	TGTGCCAGCAGCGTAGGGGTCTTGGGCTCCTACGAGCAGTACTTC
TRBV4-1	-	-	TRBJ2-2	CASSQGRVIPGELFF	TGCGCCAGCAGCCAAGGCCGAGTGATCCCCGGGGAGCTGTTTTTT
TRBV12-3/TRBV12-4	-	many	TRBJ2-5	CASSLSGRETQYF	TGTGCCAGCAGTCTTTCGGGGAGGGAGACCCAGTACTTC
TRBV4-2	-	-	TRBJ1-3	CASSQASLSYSGNTIYF	TGTGCCAGCAGCCAAGCGAGCCTTAGTTACTCTGGAAACACCATATATTTT
TRBV18	TRBD2	few	TRBJ2-1	CASSPLTSGRYNEQFF	TGTGCCAGCTCGCCTCTGACTAGCGGGAGGTACAATGAGCAGTTCTTC
TRBV4-1	-	-	TRBJ2-7	CASSPSGSGSYEQYF	TGCGCCAGCAGCCCATCAGGGAGTGGTTCCTACGAGCAGTACTTC
TRBV21-1	-	-	TRBJ2-3	CASPRRDRGTDTQYF	TGTGCCAGCCCCCGGAGGGACAGAGGCACAGATACGCAGTATTTT
TRBV5-1	TRBD2	few	TRBJ2-4	CASSQTSGQNIQYF	TGCGCCAGCAGCCAGACTAGCGGGCAAAACATTCAGTACTTC
TRBV11-2	TRBD2	few	TRBJ2-1	CATTALAVSYNEQFF	TGTGCCACCACCGCACTAGCGGTCTCCTACAATGAGCAGTTCTTC
TRBV6-5	TRBD2	few	TRBJ2-5	CASSYSLAGEETQYF	TGTGCCAGCAGTTACAGCCTAGCGGGAGAAGAGACCCAGTACTTC